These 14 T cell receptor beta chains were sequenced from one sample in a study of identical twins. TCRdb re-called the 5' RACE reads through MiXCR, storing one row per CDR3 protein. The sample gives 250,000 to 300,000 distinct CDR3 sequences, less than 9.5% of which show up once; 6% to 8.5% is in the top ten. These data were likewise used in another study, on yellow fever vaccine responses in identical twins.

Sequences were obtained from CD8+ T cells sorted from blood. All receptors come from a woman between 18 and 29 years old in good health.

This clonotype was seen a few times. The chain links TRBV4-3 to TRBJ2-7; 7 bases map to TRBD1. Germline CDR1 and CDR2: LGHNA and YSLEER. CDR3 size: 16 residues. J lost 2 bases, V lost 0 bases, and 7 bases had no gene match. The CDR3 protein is CASSQDSQGTPYEQYF. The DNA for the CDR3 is TGCGCCAGCAGCCAAGATTCACAGGGGACCCCCTACGAGCAGTACTTC.

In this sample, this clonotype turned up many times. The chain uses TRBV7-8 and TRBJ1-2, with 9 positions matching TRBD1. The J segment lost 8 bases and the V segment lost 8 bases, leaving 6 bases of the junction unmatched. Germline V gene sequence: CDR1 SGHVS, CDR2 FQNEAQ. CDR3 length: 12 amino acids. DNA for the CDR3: TGTGCCAGCCGGGACAGGGAAGCGGGCTACACCTTC. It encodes CASRDREAGYTF.

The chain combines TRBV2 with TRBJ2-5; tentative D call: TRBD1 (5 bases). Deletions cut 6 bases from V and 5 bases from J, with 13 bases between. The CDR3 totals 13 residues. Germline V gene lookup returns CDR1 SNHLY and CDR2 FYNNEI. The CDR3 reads CASRKTVGETQYF. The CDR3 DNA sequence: TGTGCCAGCAGGAAGACAGTTGGGGAGACCCAGTACTTC.

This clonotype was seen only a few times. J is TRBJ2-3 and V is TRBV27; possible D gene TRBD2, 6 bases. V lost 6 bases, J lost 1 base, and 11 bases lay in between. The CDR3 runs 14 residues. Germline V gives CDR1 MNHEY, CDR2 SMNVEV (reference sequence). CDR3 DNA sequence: TGTGCCAGCAGGTGGGAGCGGGGCACAGATACGCAGTATTTT. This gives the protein CASRWERGTDTQYF.

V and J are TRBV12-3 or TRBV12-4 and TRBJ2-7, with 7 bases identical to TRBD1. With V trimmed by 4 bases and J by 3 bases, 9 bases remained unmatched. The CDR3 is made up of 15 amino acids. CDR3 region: CASSSAGTALYEQYF. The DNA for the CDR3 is TGTGCCAGCAGTTCGGCCGGGACAGCCCTCTACGAGCAGTACTTC.

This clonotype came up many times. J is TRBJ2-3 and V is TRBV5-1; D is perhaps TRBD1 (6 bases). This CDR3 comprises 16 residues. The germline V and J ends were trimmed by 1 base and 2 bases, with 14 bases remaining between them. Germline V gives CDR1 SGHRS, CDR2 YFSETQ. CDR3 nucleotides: TGCGCCAGCAGCTTGACCATGACAGGATTCACAGATACGCAGTATTTT. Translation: CASSLTMTGFTDTQYF.

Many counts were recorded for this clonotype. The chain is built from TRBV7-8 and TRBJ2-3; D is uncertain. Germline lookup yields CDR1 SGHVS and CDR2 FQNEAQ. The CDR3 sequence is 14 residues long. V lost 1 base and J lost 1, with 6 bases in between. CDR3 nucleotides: TGTGCCAGCAGCTTAGTACCCCGCACAGATACGCAGTATTTT. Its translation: CASSLVPRTDTQYF.

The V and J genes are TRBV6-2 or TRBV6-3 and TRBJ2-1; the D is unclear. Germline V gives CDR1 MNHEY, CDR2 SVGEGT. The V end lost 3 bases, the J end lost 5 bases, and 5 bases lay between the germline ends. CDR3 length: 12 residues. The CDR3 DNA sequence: TGTGCCAGCAGTTATTGGAACAATGAGCAGTTCTTC. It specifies CASSYWNNEQFF.

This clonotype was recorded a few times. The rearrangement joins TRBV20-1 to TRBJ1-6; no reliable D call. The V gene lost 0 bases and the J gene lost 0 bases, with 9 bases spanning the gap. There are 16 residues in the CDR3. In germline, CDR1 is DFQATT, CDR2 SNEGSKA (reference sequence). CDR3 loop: CSARDKSSSYNSPLHF. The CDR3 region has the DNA TGCAGTGCTAGAGATAAGTCAAGCTCCTATAATTCACCCCTCCACTTT.

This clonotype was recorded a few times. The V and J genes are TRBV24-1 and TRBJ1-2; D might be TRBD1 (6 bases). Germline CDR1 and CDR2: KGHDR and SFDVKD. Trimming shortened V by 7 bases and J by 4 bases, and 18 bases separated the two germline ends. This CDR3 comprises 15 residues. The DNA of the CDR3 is TGTGCCACCAGAGGGACAACTCCTTTTCTCTATGGCTACACCTTC. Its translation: CATRGTTPFLYGYTF.

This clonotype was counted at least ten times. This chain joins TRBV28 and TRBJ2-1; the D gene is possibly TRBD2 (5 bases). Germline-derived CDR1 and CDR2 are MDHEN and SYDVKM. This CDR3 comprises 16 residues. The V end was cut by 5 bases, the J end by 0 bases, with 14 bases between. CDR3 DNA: TGTGCCAGCAGTCTCCATGCGGGCAGCTCCTACAATGAGCAGTTCTTC. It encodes CASSLHAGSSYNEQFF.

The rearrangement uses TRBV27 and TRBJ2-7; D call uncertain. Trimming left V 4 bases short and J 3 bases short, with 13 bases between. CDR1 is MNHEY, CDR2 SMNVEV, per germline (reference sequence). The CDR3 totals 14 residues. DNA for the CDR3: TGTGCCAGCAGTTCGGCGAGCAAGGTCTACGAGCAGTACTTC. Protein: CASSSASKVYEQYF.

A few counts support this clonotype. CDR3 protein: CAILGGVTTDTQYF. As DNA, the CDR3 is TGTGCCATCCTCGGTGGGGTGACCACAGATACGCAGTATTTT. The J gene is TRBJ2-3, the V gene TRBV2; D is unresolved. V was shortened by 10 bases and J by 2 bases, with 16 bases between the two germline ends. The CDR3 spans 14 residues. Germline V gene data show CDR1 as SNHLY and CDR2 as FYNNEI.

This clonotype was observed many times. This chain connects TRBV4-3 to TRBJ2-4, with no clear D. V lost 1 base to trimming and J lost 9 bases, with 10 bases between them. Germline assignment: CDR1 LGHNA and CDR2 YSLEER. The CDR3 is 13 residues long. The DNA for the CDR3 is TGCGCCAGCAGCCAAGCGGTCCGTGGCATTCAGTACTTC. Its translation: CASSQAVRGIQYF.